The clone carrying this TCR beta chain occurred once. This may arise from a read error, as a much more abundant clone is one base away. Blood RNA was derived from unsorted whole blood, and germline DNA was extracted too. Investigators obtained four milliliters of peripheral blood ahead of surgery. These data are taken from a study of tumor-infiltrating lymphocytes in primary liver carcinoma. Overall study context: The patient group consisted of men and women aged 30 to 69 years.

CDR3 length equals 13 residues. Germline CDR1 LGHNA, CDR2 YNFKEQ. From about 490 ng of total RNA, TCR beta-specific cDNA was reverse-transcribed using a constant-region primer. Three-round nested multiplex PCR performed with slightly modified ARM-PCR produced the TCR beta libraries. Researchers ran the first two PCR rounds for about 11 cycles each with TRBV1-TRBV30 forward primers and a C-beta reverse primer. TCRdb reprocessed the multiplex PCR reads with MiXCR, giving one entry per CDR3 protein. Here the sample spans about 320,000 distinct CDR3 sequences, roughly three fifths being singletons. The V call is TRBV4-2, the J call TRBJ2-3; tentative D call: TRBD2 (6 bases). Sequencing was performed on peripheral blood. The clonotype comes from a woman between 25 and 40 years old with primary liver carcinoma and hepatitis B virus infection. The CDR3 nucleotides are TGTGCCAGCAGCCAAGACCCGGGAGATATGCAGTATTTT. Translating gives CASSQDPGDMQYF.